The 16 T cell receptor beta chains below come from one sample, sequenced in a study of cytomegalovirus exposure and HLA in healthy donors. The primer mix had 60 Vbeta and 13 Jbeta primers. Profiling relied on immunoSEQ multiplex PCR, and the TCRdb table lists in-frame clones only, not all of them. There are 120,000 or so clones in the sample; more than 55% occur only once, and less than 2% lies in the top ten. Sequenced input: PBMCs. Receptors originate from a man aged 18 to 35 in good health and CMV-seronegative.

The chain couples TRBV7-2 to TRBJ2-7; D is perhaps TRBD2 (7 bases). CDR1 SGHTA and CDR2 FQGNSA come from the germline V gene. CDR3 size: 16 residues. Trimming stripped 1 base from V and 2 bases from J, with 15 bases between. This CDR3 is CASSLVGGPFTYEQYF. The CDR3 DNA reads TGTGCCAGCAGCTTAGTCGGGGGGCCCTTTACCTACGAGCAGTACTTC.

Details on this clone: The same CDR3 can be traced to other DNA sequences in this sample. The CDR3 loop is CAWSVGGSSYEQYF. As DNA, the CDR3 is TGTGCCTGGAGTGTCGGCGGGAGCTCCTACGAGCAGTACTTC. The chain links TRBV30 to TRBJ2-7, with 7 bases lining up with TRBD2. Germline CDR1 GTSNPN, CDR2 SVGIG (reference sequence). Trimming at V came to 0 bases and at J to 0 bases, leaving 2 bases not matched to a gene. The CDR3 sequence is 14 residues long.

This clone was detected only once. The chain employs TRBV19 and TRBJ1-4; TRBD1 agrees at 7 bases. CDR1 LNHDA and CDR2 SQIVND come from the germline V gene (reference sequence). The CDR3 consists of 13 residues. V gave up 7 bases and J gave up 5 bases; unmatched junction bases: 4. The CDR3 region has the DNA TGTGCCAGTAATGACAGGGTAAATGAAAAACTGTTTTTT. Translating it yields CASNDRVNEKLFF.

This clone was seen a single time. The V gene is TRBV7-9, the J gene TRBJ1-5; 9 bases match TRBD1. The CDR3 runs 17 residues. The junction had 7 bases not matched to a gene; V was cut back by 1 base and J by 3 bases. Germline V gene lookup returns CDR1 SEHNR and CDR2 FQNEAQ (reference sequence). The CDR3 DNA reads TGTGCCAGCAGCTTAGGACAGGGGGGTCTTGACAATCAGCCCCAGCATTTT. As protein: CASSLGQGGLDNQPQHF.

V gene TRBV25-1 combines with J gene TRBJ1-1, with a tentative D call TRBD1 (5 bases). V shed 3 bases and J shed 0 bases, with 11 bases lying between them. The CDR3 has 15 residues. Germline V gives CDR1 MGHDK, CDR2 SYGVNS. CDR3 nucleotide sequence: TGTGCCAGCAGTGACGGACATTTCATGAACACTGAAGCTTTCTTT. It codes for CASSDGHFMNTEAFF.

The chain uses TRBV6-1 and TRBJ2-6; 7 nucleotides match TRBD2. The germline CDR1 and CDR2 sequences are MNHNS and SASEGT. The V and J ends lost 3 bases and 1 base, in that order; junction bases with no gene match: 12. The CDR3 has 19 amino acids. For the CDR3, the DNA is TGTGCCAGCAGTGATTTTTTTTTGGGAGCGGGATCTGGGGCCAACGTCCTGACTTTC. The encoded protein is CASSDFFLGAGSGANVLTF.

The chain is built from TRBV9 and TRBJ2-3; D possibly corresponds to TRBD2 (5 bases). The CDR3 is 17 residues long. Germline-derived CDR1 and CDR2 are SGDLS and YYNGEE. V was pared by 0 bases and J by 4 bases, with 18 bases between. CDR3 region: CASSVDPSAGVSDTQYF. The CDR3 DNA reads TGTGCCAGCAGCGTAGATCCATCTGCCGGGGTATCAGATACGCAGTATTTT.

This clone was seen just once. This chain links TRBV29-1 with TRBJ2-1; D might be TRBD2 (5 bases). Trimming stripped 1 base from V and 8 bases from J, with 6 bases between. This CDR3 region has 11 residues. Germline V gene lookup returns CDR1 SQVTM and CDR2 ANQGSEA. The CDR3 DNA reads as TGCAGCGTTGAAGTGCGGGATGAGCAGTTCTTC. It codes for CSVEVRDEQFF.

This chain joins TRBV7-9 and TRBJ2-7; weak D call: TRBD1 (6 bases). In germline, CDR1 is SEHNR, CDR2 FQNEAQ (reference sequence). The CDR3 is made up of 14 amino acids. Trimming cost V 5 bases and J 6 bases, with 17 bases left between them. CDR3 DNA sequence: TGTGCCAGCAGCCGGGACATTGGAGCGGCCGAGCAGTACTTC. Translation: CASSRDIGAAEQYF.

The chain joins TRBV7-3 to TRBJ2-7; no clear D gene. Trimming pared 4 bases from V and 4 bases from J, leaving 11 bases between. Germline values: CDR1 SGHTA, CDR2 FQGTGA. This CDR3 is 13 amino acids long. The CDR3 DNA follows: TGTGCCAGCAGCTCCACCGCAGGTTACGAGCAGTACTTC. It is translated as CASSSTAGYEQYF.

V is TRBV7-9 and J is TRBJ2-7; 7 nucleotides line up with TRBD2. The germline V gene encodes CDR1 SEHNR and CDR2 FQNEAQ (reference sequence). The length of the CDR3 is 17 residues. Trimming at V came to 5 bases and at J to 2 bases, leaving 15 bases not matched to a gene. CDR3 nucleotide sequence: TGTGCCAGCAGCATGTGGGGGGGGACCGCACCTACCTACGAGCAGTACTTC. This encodes CASSMWGGTAPTYEQYF.

This clone was detected a few times. This chain uses TRBV7-6 with TRBJ2-3, with 8 bases lining up with TRBD2. Germline lookup yields CDR1 SGHVS and CDR2 FNYEAQ. This CDR3 contains 16 residues. Unmatched junction bases numbered 3, after V lost 1 base and J lost 0 bases. CDR3 nucleotide sequence: TGTGCCAGCAGCTTAGGCACTAGCGGAAGCACAGATACGCAGTATTTT. Protein: CASSLGTSGSTDTQYF.

The rearrangement joins TRBV27 to TRBJ2-5; TRBD2 matches 7 bases. TRBJ2-7 explains the end of the DNA better; the J call may be wrong. The CDR3 covers 15 residues. The germline gives CDR1 MNHEY, CDR2 SMNVEV (reference sequence). DNA for the CDR3: TGTGCCAGCAGTCCCGCGGCTAGCGGATCCTACGAGCAGTACTTC. This sequence encodes CASSPAASGSYEQYF.

The chain combines TRBV11-2 with TRBJ2-4; tentatively, D is TRBD2 (7 bases). Trimming left V 0 bases short and J 8 bases short, with 14 bases between. Looked up from germline, CDR1 is SGHAT and CDR2 is FQNNGV. This CDR3 comprises 15 residues. The CDR3 bases are TGTGCCAGCAGCTTAGAGGGAGGGCGGGGGCACATTCAGTACTTC. It specifies CASSLEGGRGHIQYF.

This clone was seen more than once but under ten times. V usage is TRBV28 and J usage is TRBJ1-1, with 8 bases identical to TRBD1. Germline CDR1 and CDR2: MDHEN and SYDVKM. This CDR3 comprises 14 residues. V lost 6 bases to trimming and J lost 8 bases; unmatched junction nucleotides: 11. The CDR3: CASRLQGALVEAFF. CDR3 nucleotides: TGTGCCAGCAGGCTCCAGGGGGCGCTCGTGGAAGCTTTCTTT. Filled out from reference TRBV28 and TRBJ1-1, the complete variable domain reads DVKVTQSSRYLVKRTGEKVFLECVQDMDHENMFWYRQDPGLGLRLIYFSYDVKMKEKGDIPEGYSVSREKKERFSLILESASTNQTSMYLCASRLQGALVEAFFGQGTRLTVV.

The V and J genes are TRBV6-5 and TRBJ1-2; the match to TRBD1 covers 7 bases. Germline CDR1 and CDR2: MNHEY and SVGAGI. The CDR3 sequence is 13 residues long. The ends lost 6 bases at V and 3 bases at J; junction bases unmatched: 4. The CDR3 DNA sequence: TGTGCCAGCAGCCGAACAGGGGACTATGGCTACACCTTC. Translating it yields CASSRTGDYGYTF.